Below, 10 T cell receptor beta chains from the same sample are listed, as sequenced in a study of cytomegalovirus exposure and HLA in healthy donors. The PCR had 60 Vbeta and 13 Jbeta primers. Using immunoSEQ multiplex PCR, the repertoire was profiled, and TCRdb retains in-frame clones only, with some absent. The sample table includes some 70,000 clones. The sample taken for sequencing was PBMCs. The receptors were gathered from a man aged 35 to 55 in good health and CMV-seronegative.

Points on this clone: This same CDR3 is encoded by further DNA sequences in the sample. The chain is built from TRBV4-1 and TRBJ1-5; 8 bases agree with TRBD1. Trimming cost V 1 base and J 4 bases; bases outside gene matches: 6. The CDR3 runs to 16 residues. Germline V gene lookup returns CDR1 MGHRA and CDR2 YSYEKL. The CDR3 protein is CASSQGRGQRNQPQHF. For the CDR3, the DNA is TGCGCCAGCAGCCAAGGCAGGGGGCAAAGGAATCAGCCCCAGCATTTT.

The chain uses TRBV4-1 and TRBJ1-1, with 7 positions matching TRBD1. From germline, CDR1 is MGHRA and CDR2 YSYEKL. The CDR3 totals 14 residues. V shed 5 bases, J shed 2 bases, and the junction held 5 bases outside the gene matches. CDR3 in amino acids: CASSGTDYNTEAFF. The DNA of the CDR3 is TGCGCCAGCAGCGGGACAGACTATAACACTGAAGCTTTCTTT.

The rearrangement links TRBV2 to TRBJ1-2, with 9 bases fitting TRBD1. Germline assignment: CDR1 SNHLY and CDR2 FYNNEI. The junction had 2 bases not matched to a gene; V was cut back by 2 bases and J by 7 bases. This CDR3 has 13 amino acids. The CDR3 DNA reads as TGTGCCAGCAGTGAACTGACAGGGGGTGGCTACACCTTC. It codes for CASSELTGGGYTF.

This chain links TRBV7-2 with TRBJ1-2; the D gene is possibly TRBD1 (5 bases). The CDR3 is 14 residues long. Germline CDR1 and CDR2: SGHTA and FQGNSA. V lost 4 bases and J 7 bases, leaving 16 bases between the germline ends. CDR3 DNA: TGTGCCAGCAGCTCCTCCCGGGACGGGGGTGGCTACACCTTC. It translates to CASSSSRDGGGYTF.

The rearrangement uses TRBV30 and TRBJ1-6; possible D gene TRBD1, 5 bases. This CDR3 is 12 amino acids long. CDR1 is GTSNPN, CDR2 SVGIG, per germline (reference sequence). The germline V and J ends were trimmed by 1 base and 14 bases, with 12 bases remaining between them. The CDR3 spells CAWSAGVRALHF. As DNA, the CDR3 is TGTGCCTGGAGTGCGGGGGTTCGGGCCCTCCACTTT.

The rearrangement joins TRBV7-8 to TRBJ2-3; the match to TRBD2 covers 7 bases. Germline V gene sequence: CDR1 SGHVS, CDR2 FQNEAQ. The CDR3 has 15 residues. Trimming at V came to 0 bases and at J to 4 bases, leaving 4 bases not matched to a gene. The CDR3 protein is CASSLARTSADTQYF. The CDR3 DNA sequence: TGTGCCAGCAGCTTAGCCCGGACTAGTGCAGATACGCAGTATTTT.

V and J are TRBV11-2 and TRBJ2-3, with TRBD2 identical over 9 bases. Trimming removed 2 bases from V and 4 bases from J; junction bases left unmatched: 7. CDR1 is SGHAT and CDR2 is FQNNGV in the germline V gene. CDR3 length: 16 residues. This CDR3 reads CASSLFWRGGSDTQYF. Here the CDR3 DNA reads TGTGCCAGCAGCTTATTCTGGCGGGGGGGATCAGATACGCAGTATTTT.

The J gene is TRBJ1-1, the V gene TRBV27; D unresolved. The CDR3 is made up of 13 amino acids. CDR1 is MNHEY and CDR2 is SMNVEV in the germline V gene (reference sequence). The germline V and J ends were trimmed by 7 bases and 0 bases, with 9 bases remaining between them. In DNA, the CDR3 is TGTGCCAGCAATTCGGTGATGAACACTGAAGCTTTCTTT. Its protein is CASNSVMNTEAFF.

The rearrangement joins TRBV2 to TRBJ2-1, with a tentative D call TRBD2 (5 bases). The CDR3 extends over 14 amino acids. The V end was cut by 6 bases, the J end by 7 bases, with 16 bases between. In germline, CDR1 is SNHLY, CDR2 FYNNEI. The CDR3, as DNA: TGTGCCAGCAGGACGGCGGACTTCAGGAATGAGCAGTTCTTC. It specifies CASRTADFRNEQFF.

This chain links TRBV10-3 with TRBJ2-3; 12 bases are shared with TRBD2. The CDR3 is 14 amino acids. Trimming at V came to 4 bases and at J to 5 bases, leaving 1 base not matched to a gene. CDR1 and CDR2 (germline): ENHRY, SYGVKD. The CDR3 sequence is CAISGTSGEDTQYF. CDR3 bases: TGTGCCATCAGTGGGACTAGCGGGGAAGATACGCAGTATTTT.